A selection of T cell receptor beta chains follows, all from one sample in a study of blood T cell repertoires in COVID-19. Clones were sequenced by immunoSEQ multiplex PCR, and TCRdb holds only the in-frame ones, with some missing. The sample records 150,000 to 200,000 clones, over 70% being singletons. Input material: PBMCs or T cells enriched from blood (not recorded which). These TCRs come from an older woman who had recovered from COVID-19. Both conserved end residues are part of each CDR3. A D gene is named only where the DNA matches it firmly. The listing skips clone size in some rows; elsewhere it reads once, few, many or a size class.

TRBJ1-1,TRBV5-1,-,-,TGCGCCAGCAGCTTGGTAGGAGGCGTGGAAGCTTTCTTT,CASSLVGGVEAFF
TRBJ1-1,TRBV11-2,-,-,TGTGCCAGCAGCTTCGACAGGAACACTGAAGCTTTCTTT,CASSFDRNTEAFF
TRBJ1-2,TRBV30,-,-,TGTGCCCGAAACTCCGACAGGTCTAATGGCTACACCTTC,CARNSDRSNGYTF
TRBJ2-3,TRBV19,TRBD2,-,TGTGCCAGTAGTCGGGCTAGCGGATCTAGCACAGATACGCAGTATTTT,CASSRASGSSTDTQYF
TRBJ1-2,TRBV3-1/TRBV3-2,TRBD1,-,TGTGCCAGCAGCCAAGGGACAGGGAGAGGCTACACCTTC,CASSQGTGRGYTF
TRBJ2-4,TRBV7-9,-,-,TGTGCCAGCAGCCCTGCCCCCGTGGGGGGAGAGGCCAAAAACATTCAGTACTTC,CASSPAPVGGEAKNIQYF
TRBJ2-3,TRBV11-2,TRBD2,-,TGTGCCAGCAGCACCTTAGCGGGGGGGAGCACAGATACGCAGTATTTT,CASSTLAGGSTDTQYF
TRBJ1-1,TRBV11-2,TRBD1,-,TGTGCCAGCAGCCCCCGACAGGGTCTGAACACTGAAGCTTTCTTT,CASSPRQGLNTEAFF
TRBJ2-2,TRBV2,TRBD1,-,TGTGCCATCCCGGGACAGGTCGGAACCGGGGAGCTGTTTTTT,CAIPGQVGTGELFF
TRBJ2-3,TRBV5-8,-,-,TGTGCCAGCAGTCCAGCGGCAGATACGCAGTATTTT,CASSPAADTQYF
TRBJ2-3,TRBV7-8,-,-,TGTGCCAGCAGTTACACCCTAGATACGCAGTATTTT,CASSYTLDTQYF
TRBJ1-1,TRBV7-8,-,-,TGTGCCAGCAGCTTAGTTCGGGAGGATGAAGCTTTCTTT,CASSLVREDEAFF
TRBJ1-1,TRBV6-5,-,-,TGTGCCAGCAGTTACGCGGCAGTTATGAACACTGAAGCTTTCTTT,CASSYAAVMNTEAFF
TRBJ2-5,TRBV12-1,-,-,TGTGCCAGCAGCGGAGTGACAGTAGAGACCCAGTACTTC,CASSGVTVETQYF
TRBJ1-6,TRBV19,-,once,TGTGCCAGTAGTAGGGTAGGGGACTCAAGCGCACCCCTCCACTTT,CASSRVGDSSAPLHF
TRBJ2-4,TRBV19,TRBD1,-,TGTGCCAGTAGTGGCGACAGGGTGAGAAACATTCAGTACTTC,CASSGDRVRNIQYF
TRBJ2-7,TRBV12-5,TRBD2,-,TGTGCTAGTGGTCCCTCCGCGAGCGGGGGGGTTATCGAGCAGTACTTC,CASGPSASGGVIEQYF
TRBJ1-1,TRBV11-1,TRBD1,-,TGTGCCAGCAGCTTAGCGGGACAGCCTACCCACACTGAAGCTTTCTTT,CASSLAGQPTHTEAFF
TRBJ1-2,TRBV28,-,-,TGTGCCAGCAGTGAAGATCAGGGGTTATATAACTATGGCTACACCTTC,CASSEDQGLYNYGYTF
TRBJ1-3,TRBV9,TRBD1,-,TGTGCCAGCGGGGACAGGGGAAACACCATATATTTT,CASGDRGNTIYF
TRBJ1-5,TRBV6-5,-,-,TGTGCCAGCAGTTATAGGGCAGGGAATCAGCCCCAGCATTTT,CASSYRAGNQPQHF
TRBJ1-1,TRBV28,-,-,TGTGCCAGCAGTCCCCTCGCGGGGTACACTGAAGCTTTCTTT,CASSPLAGYTEAFF
TRBJ1-1,TRBV10-1,-,-,TGCGCCAGCAGTGCCCACATGAACACTGAAGCTTTCTTT,CASSAHMNTEAFF
TRBJ2-2,TRBV29-1,TRBD1,-,TGCAGCGTCCAGGGGGTCCCGAACACCGGGGAGCTGTTTTTT,CSVQGVPNTGELFF
TRBJ1-1,TRBV9,-,-,TGTGCCAGCACCTCGAGGGCGGGGCCGAGGAACACTGAAGCTTTCTTT,CASTSRAGPRNTEAFF
TRBJ1-4,TRBV5-1,TRBD1,few,TGCGCCAGCAGACCCCAACAGGGGGCGGGGGAAAAACTGTTTTTT,CASRPQQGAGEKLFF
TRBJ2-7,TRBV5-5,TRBD1,-,TGTGCCAGCAGCACCGGACAGGTCTCCTACGAGCAGTACTTC,CASSTGQVSYEQYF
TRBJ1-6,TRBV19,TRBD1,-,TGTGCCACCAGGGACAGGGGGCTTAATTCACCCCTCCACTTT,CATRDRGLNSPLHF
TRBJ1-3,TRBV7-6,-,-,TGTGCCAGCAGCCGTGGCGGGACTATCACCATATATTTT,CASSRGGTITIYF
TRBJ2-5,TRBV6-6,TRBD2,-,TGTGCCAGCAGCGATACTAGCGGGGGAGGAAAAGAGACCCAGTACTTC,CASSDTSGGGKETQYF
TRBJ1-1,TRBV6-1,-,-,TGTGCCAGCAGTGACCGACAAGTCGCTGAAGCTTTCTTT,CASSDRQVAEAFF
TRBJ1-2,TRBV19,-,few,TGTGCCACCGGAACCGGGATCTATGGCTACACCTTC,CATGTGIYGYTF
TRBJ2-2,TRBV5-1,TRBD1,once,TGCGCCAGCAGCTTGGGACAGGGGAACACCGGGGAGCTGTTTTTT,CASSLGQGNTGELFF
TRBJ1-1,TRBV3-1/TRBV3-2,-,-,TGTGCCAGCAGGCAGCTAGGCGACACTGAAGCTTTCTTT,CASRQLGDTEAFF
TRBJ2-7,TRBV7-2,TRBD1,-,TGTGCCAGCAGCTTCGACAGGGGGGAGTACGAGCAGTACTTC,CASSFDRGEYEQYF
TRBJ1-2,TRBV19,-,-,TGTGCCAGTAGTCTAACAGTTATGTCCGCTTGGAATGGCTACACCTTC,CASSLTVMSAWNGYTF
TRBJ1-3,TRBV5-4,TRBD1,once,TGTGCCAGCAGCTCTGCCGGACAGGGTCGAGGAAACACCATATATTTT,CASSSAGQGRGNTIYF
TRBJ2-3,TRBV18,-,-,TGTGCCAGCTCACCGGCGGGGGCCCTAGGAGAAGATACGCAGTATTTT,CASSPAGALGEDTQYF
TRBJ2-5,TRBV24-1,-,few,TGTGCCACCAGTCAGGGTCCGGAGACCCAGTACTTC,CATSQGPETQYF
TRBJ1-2,TRBV21-1,-,-,TGTGCCAGCAGCGCTGGGGACAGGGGAACTCACTATGGCTACACCTTC,CASSAGDRGTHYGYTF
TRBJ1-2,TRBV5-1,TRBD1,-,TGCGCCAGCAGAGGGACAGGGTTGGATTTTGGCTACACCTTC,CASRGTGLDFGYTF
TRBJ2-1,TRBV27,TRBD2,-,TGTGCCAGCAGTAAAGGGAGGGGCAATGAGCAGTTCTTC,CASSKGRGNEQFF
TRBJ1-6,TRBV6-1,-,-,TGTGCCAGCAGTGAAAGTAGGGGTCAATATAATTCACCCCTCCACTTT,CASSESRGQYNSPLHF
TRBJ2-3,TRBV27,TRBD2,-,TGTGCCAGCAGTGTCGGGACTAGCGGGGACACGCAGTATTTT,CASSVGTSGDTQYF
TRBJ1-2,TRBV2,-,-,TGTGCCAGCCTCCGGGACTCCCAGAGGTACGGCTACACCTTC,CASLRDSQRYGYTF
TRBJ1-2,TRBV29-1,TRBD1,-,TGCAGCGTGCGGGGACAGGGGGCGCGTGGCTACACCTTC,CSVRGQGARGYTF
TRBJ2-5,TRBV10-3,-,-,TGTGCCATCAGTGAGTCAGTATTTGGACTTCAAGAGACCCAGTACTTC,CAISESVFGLQETQYF
TRBJ1-2,TRBV19,-,-,TGTGCCAGTAGTATTGGACTTCTTACGGGGGGCTACACCTTC,CASSIGLLTGGYTF